This section outlines one TCR beta chain sequence together with its context. Its antigen specificity is not known. The junction departs from the called germline gene at one end, perhaps through a read error. The data derive from a study of somatic reversion in DOCK8 deficiency (dated by TCRdb to about 2020). Some background on the complete study: T cell receptor beta repertoires were compared among DOCK8-deficient patients, DOCK8-revertant patients and healthy volunteers. The study examined how somatic reversion of pathogenic DOCK8 variants changes lymphocyte differentiation and function in DOCK8 deficiency. The DOCK8-deficient patients included in the study had already been reported in previous work.

Reading from cysteine to phenylalanine, the CDR3 counts 16 amino acids. Left in the record is the CDR3 DNA by itself, 48 bases read in frame from the first base. Healthy control blood was obtained from volunteer donors provided by blood services in Australia and France. Genomic DNA for TCR repertoire analysis was isolated either from whole blood samples or from PBMCs. The method was multiplex PCR. Using EuroClonality-NGS primers, the TRB libraries were generated through a one-step amplicon PCR run on roughly 93 ng genomic DNA. Sequencing of the TRB amplicons was carried out on Illumina MiSeq instruments using 2 x 250 bp version 2 chemistry. The study's own analysis went as follows. Primary TRB sequence analysis and V(D)J annotation were performed with IMGT/HighV-QUEST. Once nonfunctional clones had been removed and the data downsampled for comparisons between samples, VDJtools was used to evaluate repertoire diversity and composition. TCRdb took the public reads, trimmed them with fastp at Q25, ran MiXCR for clone calling and kept in-frame beta chains. Each CDR3 protein appears once, grouped with its most common genes and DNA. The V and J calls here are based on TCRdb, not the publication. The sample contains around 2,600 distinct CDR3 sequences, about 25% of them found a single time. The top ten constitute approximately 9.5% of the sample.

Results the study describes overall, beyond this receptor: Whether whole blood or PBMCs served as the source material for each individual sample was not specified in the methods.

The TCR was taken from a human donor in good health. The chain links TRBV12-3 or TRBV12-4 with TRBJ1-5, and 12 junctional nucleotides match TRBD1. Sequenced input: peripheral blood. The base sequence is TGTGCCAGCAGTGGGGGACAGGGGGCTTTCAATTCACCCCCCCACTTT. Translated, this is CASSGGQGAFNSPPHF.